One and the same sample provided the 4 T cell receptor beta chains below, sequenced in a study of metastatic and nonmetastatic thyroid tumors. Treatment of any kind had been given to no patient before thyroid surgery. TCRdb reanalyzed the PCR reads with MiXCR. The sample holds 14,000 to 15,000 clones, 20% to 25% seen once. Sequencing was performed on tumor tissue. The receptors stem from a female donor with papillary thyroid cancer or a benign thyroid nodule (not recorded which). Some clones in this sample may be carry-over from other donors' samples.

This clone was observed a handful of times. This chain uses TRBV10-3 with TRBJ1-1; a weak D match, TRBD1 (5 bases). Germline-derived CDR1 and CDR2 are ENHRY and SYGVKD. The CDR3 consists of 14 residues. V lost 8 bases to trimming and J lost 1 base, with 14 bases between them. CDR3 sequence: CAIGTPAANTEAFF. The CDR3 DNA reads TGTGCCATCGGGACCCCGGCAGCGAACACTGAAGCTTTCTTT.

The chain carries TRBV9 and TRBJ2-1; D ambiguous. CDR3 length: 16 residues. Germline loops: CDR1 SGDLS, CDR2 YYNGEE. V lost 0 bases and J 7 bases, leaving 17 bases between the germline ends. DNA of the CDR3: TGTGCCAGCAGCGTAGAACAGTTTGTTAATGCGAATGAGCAGTTCTTC. Translation: CASSVEQFVNANEQFF.

This clone has just a few counts. A read error may explain this, as a much larger clone is one base away. Other DNA sequences in this sample translate to the same CDR3. The V call is TRBV11-2, the J call TRBJ2-1, with 11 bases that match TRBD2. The CDR3 runs 14 residues. Germline V CDR1 and CDR2: SGHAT, FQNNGV. The CDR3 loop reads CASTFTSGSNEQFF. The CDR3 DNA is TGTGCCAGCACATTCACTAGCGGGAGTAATGAACAGTTCTTC.

This clone qualifies as medium-sized. Different DNA sequences within this sample yield the same CDR3. The chain recombines TRBV6-5 with TRBJ2-3; no clear D. V was shortened by 0 bases and J by 4 bases, with 11 bases between the two germline ends. The germline gives CDR1 MNHEY, CDR2 SVGAGI. The CDR3 runs 15 residues. CDR3: CASSYSPYRPDTQYF. DNA for the CDR3: TGTGCCAGCAGTTACTCTCCCTACCGTCCAGATACGCAGTATTTT.